This TCR beta chain derives from a study of blood T cell repertoires in COVID-19. Profiling relied on immunoSEQ multiplex PCR, and the TCRdb table lists in-frame clones only, not all of them. The repertoire holds approximately 670,000 clones, with approximately 90% as singletons. The CDR3 has 14 amino acids. V was trimmed by 6 bases and J by 4 bases, leaving 15 bases between them. Germline V CDR1 and CDR2: MNHEY, SVGAGI. The rearrangement uses TRBV6-5 and TRBJ1-2; D not certain. The sample was peripheral blood. The receptor was derived from a woman between 18 and 29 years old with acute or convalescent COVID-19. For the CDR3, the DNA is TGTGCCAGCAGCGCCCGGGGAGGGATCTATGGCTACACCTTC. Residues: CASSARGGIYGYTF.